This T cell receptor beta chain was observed in a study of blood T cells in healthy people across ages. Whole-study results and caveats: Older age went with lower TCR beta diversity per million T cells, in a roughly linear way.

As concerns this clonotype: Its antigen is as yet unknown.

For the second PCR, which ran for 7 to 11 cycles, a sample-barcoded 5' primer and a J-beta primer mix were used. Every sample gave at least 3 million paired-end reads containing CDR3. TCRdb analysed the 5' RACE reads with MiXCR anew, one entry per CDR3 protein. Of about a million distinct CDR3 sequences in the sample, roughly 50% are singletons; the top ten hold roughly 12%. Germline V gives CDR1 LGHDT, CDR2 YNNKEL (reference sequence). V gave up 8 bases and J gave up 8 bases; unmatched junction bases: 8. The CDR3 runs to 13 residues. The total RNA that was extracted per sample amounted to at least 5.5 micrograms.

The TCR was taken from a man younger than 40 in good health. Specimen: blood. This rearrangement joins TRBV3-1 to TRBJ1-4; 7 bases agree with TRBD1. CDR3 sequence (DNA): TGTGCCAGCTCTACAGGGGTTCGGGAAAAACTGTTTTTT. Translation: CASSTGVREKLFF.